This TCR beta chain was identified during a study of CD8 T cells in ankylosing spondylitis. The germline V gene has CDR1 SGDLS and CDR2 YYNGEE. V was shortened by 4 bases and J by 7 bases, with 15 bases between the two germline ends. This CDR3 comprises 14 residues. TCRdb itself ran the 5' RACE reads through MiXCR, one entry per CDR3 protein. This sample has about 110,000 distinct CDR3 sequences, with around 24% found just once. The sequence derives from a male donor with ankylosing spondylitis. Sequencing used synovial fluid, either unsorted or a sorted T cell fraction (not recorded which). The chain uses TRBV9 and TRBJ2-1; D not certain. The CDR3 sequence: CASSSHALRNEQFF. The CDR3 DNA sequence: TGTGCCAGCAGCTCCCATGCTTTGCGGAATGAGCAGTTCTTC.